Sequencing of this T cell receptor beta chain was carried out in a study of T cells of healthy individuals. Germline CDR1 SQVTM, CDR2 ANQGSEA. The V segment lost 6 bases and the J segment 6 bases; nucleotides outside the gene matches: 9. CDR3 length: 13 residues. This clonotype occurred many times. From the 5' RACE reads, TCRdb called clonotypes with MiXCR, one entry per CDR3 protein. The sample includes 60,000 to 70,000 distinct CDR3 sequences, 15% to 20% of them seen just once. The TCR sequence derives from a human donor in good health. This rearrangement joins TRBV29-1 to TRBJ2-7, with TRBD1 matching over 9 bases. The CDR3 coding sequence is TGCAGCGTAACCACAGGGGGCCAGGGCGAGCAGTACTTC. It codes for CSVTTGGQGEQYF.